These 2 T cell receptor beta chains were sequenced from one sample in a study of cytotoxic CD8 clonotypes in ibrutinib-treated CLL. Generated by immunoSEQ multiplex PCR, the TCRdb table keeps only in-frame clones and is missing some. The sample has roughly 330,000 clones; over 60% are singletons. Sequenced material: PBMCs, taken after 36 months of ibrutinib treatment. These TCRs come from a human donor with chronic lymphocytic leukemia.

The CDR3 region is CASASGGPLAKNIQYF. For the CDR3, the DNA is TGTGCCAGTGCTAGCGGGGGACCGTTAGCCAAAAACATTCAGTACTTC. The rearrangement uses TRBV19 and TRBJ2-4, with 10 bases fitting TRBD2. The ends lost 8 bases at V and 0 bases at J; junction bases unmatched: 7. Germline CDR1 reads LNHDA; CDR2 reads SQIVND (reference sequence). The CDR3 runs to 16 residues.

The table lists this clone with a few counts. The V call is TRBV5-1, the J call TRBJ1-5, with D possibly matching TRBD1 (5 bases). This CDR3 has 15 amino acids. V shed 4 bases and J shed 1 base, with 12 bases lying between them. The germline V gene encodes CDR1 SGHRS and CDR2 YFSETQ. CDR3 amino acids: CASSLDSMSNQPQHF. For the CDR3, the DNA is TGCGCCAGCAGCCTTGACAGTATGAGCAATCAGCCCCAGCATTTT.